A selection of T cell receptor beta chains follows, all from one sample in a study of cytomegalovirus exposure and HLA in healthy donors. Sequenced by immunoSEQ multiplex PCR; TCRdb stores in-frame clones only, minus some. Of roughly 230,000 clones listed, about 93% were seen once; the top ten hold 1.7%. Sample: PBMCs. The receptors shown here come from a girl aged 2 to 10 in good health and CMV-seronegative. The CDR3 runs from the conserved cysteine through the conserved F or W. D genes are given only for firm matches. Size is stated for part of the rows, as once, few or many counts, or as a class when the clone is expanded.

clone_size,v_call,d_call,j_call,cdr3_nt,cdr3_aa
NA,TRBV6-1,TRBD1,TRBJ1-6,TGTGCCAGCAGTGCCACAGGGGGGATTTCACCCCTCCACTTT,CASSATGGISPLHF
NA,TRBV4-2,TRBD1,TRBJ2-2,TGTGCCAGCAGCCAAGATCCGGGACAGGGGAACGCCGGGGAGCTGTTTTTT,CASSQDPGQGNAGELFF
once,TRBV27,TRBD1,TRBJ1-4,TGTGCCAGCAGTCAAGACAGGGGTCTGGGCGAAAAACTGTTTTTT,CASSQDRGLGEKLFF
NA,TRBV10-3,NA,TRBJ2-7,TGTGCCATCTCAGCGGGCGACTCCTACGAGCAGTACTTC,CAISAGDSYEQYF
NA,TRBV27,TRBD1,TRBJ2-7,TGTGCCAGCAGTTGGCGACAGGGCCATTACGAGCAGTACTTC,CASSWRQGHYEQYF
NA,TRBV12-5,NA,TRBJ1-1,TGTGCTAGTGGTTTGGTACTTTCTGAAGCTTTCTTT,CASGLVLSEAFF
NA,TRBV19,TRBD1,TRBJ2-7,TGTGCCAGTAGTACCTCGACAGGGATGGGCCGGGGGCAGTACTTC,CASSTSTGMGRGQYF
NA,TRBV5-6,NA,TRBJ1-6,TGTGCCAGCAGCTTGTTAAACAGGGAGTCACCCCTCCACTTT,CASSLLNRESPLHF
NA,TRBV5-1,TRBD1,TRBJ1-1,TGCGCCAGCAGCCTTAAGGACAGGGGCGCTGAAGCTTTCTTT,CASSLKDRGAEAFF
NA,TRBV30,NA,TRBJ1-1,TGTGCCTGGGGCTCTAGGGGTGCGCGTGGCACTGAAGCTTTCTTT,CAWGSRGARGTEAFF
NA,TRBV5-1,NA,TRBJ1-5,TGCGCCAGCAGCTTGGAACCGCAGGGGCGATGGAGCAATCAGCCCCAGCATTTT,CASSLEPQGRWSNQPQHF
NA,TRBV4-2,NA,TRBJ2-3,TGTGCCAGCAGCCCGCTTGCGGGACGCACAGATACGCAGTATTTT,CASSPLAGRTDTQYF
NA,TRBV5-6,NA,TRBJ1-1,TGTGCCAGCAGCTTGTCCGTCACTGAAGCTTTCTTT,CASSLSVTEAFF
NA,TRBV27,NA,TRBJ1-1,TGTGCCAGCAGTGATGACAGAAACACTGAAGCTTTCTTT,CASSDDRNTEAFF
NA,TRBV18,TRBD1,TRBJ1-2,TGTGCCAGCTCACCTCCGGGACAGGGCTATGGCTACACCTTC,CASSPPGQGYGYTF
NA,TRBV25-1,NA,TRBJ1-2,TGTGCCAGCAGTGAGACAGCTATGGGCTACACCTTC,CASSETAMGYTF
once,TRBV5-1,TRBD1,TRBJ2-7,TGCGCCAGCAGCTCCGGACAGGGGATCAACGAGCAGTACTTC,CASSSGQGINEQYF
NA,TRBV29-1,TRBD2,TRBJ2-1,TGCAGCCCAAGTCCAGCTAGCGGGAGAGCGGATGAGCAGTTCTTC,CSPSPASGRADEQFF
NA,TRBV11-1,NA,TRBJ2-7,TGTGCCAGCAGCTCACCGGGACACCCCCCTCTCGAGCAGTACTTC,CASSSPGHPPLEQYF
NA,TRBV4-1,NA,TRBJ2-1,TGCGCCAGCAGCCACCGACTAGGAGTGAGCTACAATGAGCAGTTCTTC,CASSHRLGVSYNEQFF
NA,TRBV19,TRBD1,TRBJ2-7,TGTGCCAGTAGTCTTACAGGGGATAAGTACTACGAGCAGTACTTC,CASSLTGDKYYEQYF
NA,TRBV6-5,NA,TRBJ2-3,TGTGCCAGCAGCCCAACTAGGGGCACAGATACGCAGTATTTT,CASSPTRGTDTQYF
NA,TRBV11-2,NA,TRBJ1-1,TGTGCCAGCAGCCTAAGGACAGTGAGAATGAACACTGAAGCTTTCTTT,CASSLRTVRMNTEAFF
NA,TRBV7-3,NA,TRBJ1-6,TGTGCCAGCAGCTTAGCGGGGGGGAATTCACCCCTCCACTTT,CASSLAGGNSPLHF
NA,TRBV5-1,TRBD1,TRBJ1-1,TGCGCCAGCAGCTTGGGAAGGGACAGGGACACTGAAGCTTTCTTT,CASSLGRDRDTEAFF
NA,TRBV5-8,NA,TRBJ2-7,TGTGCCAGCAATGTTCCCCGAGGCCTCTACGAGCAGTACTTC,CASNVPRGLYEQYF
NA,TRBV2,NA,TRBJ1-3,TGTGCCAGCACAACGGACAGCGCCTCTGGAAACACCATATATTTT,CASTTDSASGNTIYF
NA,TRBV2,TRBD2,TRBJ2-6,TGTGCCAGCAGCGAGCGTGGGAGGGCAGGGAGTACGTCTGGGGCCAACGTCCTGACTTTC,CASSERGRAGSTSGANVLTF
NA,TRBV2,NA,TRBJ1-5,TGTGCCAGCACTCAAACCGGGACATCAGCCCAGCCCCAGCATTTT,CASTQTGTSAQPQHF
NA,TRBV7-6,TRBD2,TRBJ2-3,TGTGCCAGCAGCCTCGCCCCCACTAGCGGGAACACAGATACGCAGTATTTT,CASSLAPTSGNTDTQYF
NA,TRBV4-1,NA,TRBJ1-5,TGCGCCAGCAGCCAGAGGAGCAATCAGCCCCAGCATTTT,CASSQRSNQPQHF
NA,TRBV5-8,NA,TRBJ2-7,TGTGCCAGCAGCCCACCCCTAAACCCCTACGAGCAGTACTTC,CASSPPLNPYEQYF
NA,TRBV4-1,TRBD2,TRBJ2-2,TGCGCCAGCAGCCAAGTCCGGGGGGCCGGGGAGCTGTTTTTT,CASSQVRGAGELFF
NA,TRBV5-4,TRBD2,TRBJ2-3,TGTGCCAGCAGGGACGGAGCGGGAGGGCCGGGAGATACGCAGTATTTT,CASRDGAGGPGDTQYF
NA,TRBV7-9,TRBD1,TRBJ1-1,TGTGCCAGCAGCTTAGCAGGGGGCAACACTGAAGCTTTCTTT,CASSLAGGNTEAFF
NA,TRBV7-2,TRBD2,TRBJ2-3,TGTGCCAGCAGCCCCCGGGCGGGAGCGACAGATACGCAGTATTTT,CASSPRAGATDTQYF
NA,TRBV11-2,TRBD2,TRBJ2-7,TGTGCCAGCAGCTTACTAGCGGGGGGGAGCGAGCAGTACTTC,CASSLLAGGSEQYF
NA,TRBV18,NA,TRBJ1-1,TGTGCCAGCTCACCAATAATGGGGGCCGGCACTGAAGCTTTCTTT,CASSPIMGAGTEAFF
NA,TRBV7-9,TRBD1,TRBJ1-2,TGTGCCAGCAGCTCGGACAGGGGGTCTCTTGGCTACACCTTC,CASSSDRGSLGYTF
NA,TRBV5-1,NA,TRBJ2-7,TGCGCCAGCAGAAATACACAGGGCCCCTTACTCTACGAGCAGTACTTC,CASRNTQGPLLYEQYF
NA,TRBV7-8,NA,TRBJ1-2,TGTGCCAGCAGCTTAGGGGGGGATGGCTACACCTTC,CASSLGGDGYTF
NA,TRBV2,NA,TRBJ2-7,TGTGCCAGCAGTTACAGGGAATCCTACGAGCAGTACTTC,CASSYRESYEQYF